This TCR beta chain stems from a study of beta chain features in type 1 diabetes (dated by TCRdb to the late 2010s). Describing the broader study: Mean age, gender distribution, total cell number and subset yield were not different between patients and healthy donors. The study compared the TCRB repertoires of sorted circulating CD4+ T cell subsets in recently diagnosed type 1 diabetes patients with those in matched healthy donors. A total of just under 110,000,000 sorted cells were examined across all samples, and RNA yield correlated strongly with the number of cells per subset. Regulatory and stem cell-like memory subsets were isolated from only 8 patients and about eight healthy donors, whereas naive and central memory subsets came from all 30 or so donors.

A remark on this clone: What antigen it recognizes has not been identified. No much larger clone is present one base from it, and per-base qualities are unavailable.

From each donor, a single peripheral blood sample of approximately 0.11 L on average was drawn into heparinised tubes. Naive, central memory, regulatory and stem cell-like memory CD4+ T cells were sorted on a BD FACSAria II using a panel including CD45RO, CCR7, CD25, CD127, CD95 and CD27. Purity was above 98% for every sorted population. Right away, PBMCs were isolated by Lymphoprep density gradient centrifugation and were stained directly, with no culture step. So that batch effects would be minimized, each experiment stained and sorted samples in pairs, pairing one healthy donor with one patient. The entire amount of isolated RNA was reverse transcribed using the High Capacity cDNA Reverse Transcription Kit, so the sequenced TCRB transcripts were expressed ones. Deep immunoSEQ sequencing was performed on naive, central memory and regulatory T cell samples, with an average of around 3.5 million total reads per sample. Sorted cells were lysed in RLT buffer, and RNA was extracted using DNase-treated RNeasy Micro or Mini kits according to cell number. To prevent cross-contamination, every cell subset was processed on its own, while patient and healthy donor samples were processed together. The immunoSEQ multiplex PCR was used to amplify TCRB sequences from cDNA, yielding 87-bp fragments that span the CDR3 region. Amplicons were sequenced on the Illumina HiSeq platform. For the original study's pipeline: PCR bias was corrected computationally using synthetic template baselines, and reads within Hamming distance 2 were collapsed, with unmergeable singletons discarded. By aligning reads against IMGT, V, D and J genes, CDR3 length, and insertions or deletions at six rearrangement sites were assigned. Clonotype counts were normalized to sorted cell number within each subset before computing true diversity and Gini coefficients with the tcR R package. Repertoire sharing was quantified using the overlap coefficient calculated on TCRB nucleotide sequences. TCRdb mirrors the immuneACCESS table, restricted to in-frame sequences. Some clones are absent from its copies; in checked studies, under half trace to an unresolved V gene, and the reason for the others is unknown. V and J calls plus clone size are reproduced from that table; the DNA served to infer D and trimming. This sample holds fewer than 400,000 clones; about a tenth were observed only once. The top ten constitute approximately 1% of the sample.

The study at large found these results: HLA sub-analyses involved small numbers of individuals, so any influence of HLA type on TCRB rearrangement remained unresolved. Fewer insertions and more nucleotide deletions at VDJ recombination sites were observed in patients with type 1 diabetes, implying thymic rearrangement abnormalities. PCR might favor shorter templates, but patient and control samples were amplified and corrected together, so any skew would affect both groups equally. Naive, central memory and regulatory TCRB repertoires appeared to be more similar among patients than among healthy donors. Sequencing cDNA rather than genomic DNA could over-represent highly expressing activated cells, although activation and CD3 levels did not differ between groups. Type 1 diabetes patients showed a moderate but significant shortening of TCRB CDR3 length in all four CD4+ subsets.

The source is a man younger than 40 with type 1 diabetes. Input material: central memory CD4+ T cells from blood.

The CDR3 corresponds to CASRLAGNTQYF. The nucleotide sequence is given as TGTGCCAGCAGACTAGCGGGGAATACGCAGTATTTT. The rearranged chain carries TRBV7-2 and TRBJ2-3, and TRBD2 matches 10 of the central bases. The CDR3 contains 12 residues, cysteine and phenylalanine counted. Kept here is only the CDR3 DNA, which spans 36 bases and is read in frame from base 1. For CDR1 and CDR2, the germline V gene lists SGHTA and FQGNSA. Germline trimming: 6 bases from V, 7 bases from J; junction bases outside gene matches: 1. The entire variable domain, with the stretches around the CDR3 drawn from the reference TRBV7-2 and TRBJ2-3 proteins, is GAGVSQSPSNKVTEKGKDVELRCDPISGHTALYWYRQSLGQGLEFLIYFQGNSAPDKSGLPSDRFSAERTGGSVSTLTIQRTQQEDSAVYLCASRLAGNTQYFGPGTRLTVL.